These 3 T cell receptor beta chains came from one sample sequenced in a study of blood T cell repertoires in COVID-19. TCRdb's table, derived via immunoSEQ multiplex PCR, lists solely in-frame clones and lacks some. This sample yields around 62,000 clones, of which 88% are seen a single time; less than 1.5% belongs to the top ten. Input material: peripheral blood. These receptors were obtained from an older woman with acute or convalescent COVID-19.

In this sample, this clone turned up once. J is TRBJ1-1 and V is TRBV9; D call uncertain. Trimming removed 0 bases at V and 11 bases at J, with 17 bases between. CDR1 is SGDLS, CDR2 YYNGEE, per germline. This CDR3 region has 14 residues. The CDR3 bases are TGTGCCAGCAGCGTAGCTACTGACTCCGATGGGGCTTTCTTT. Translation gives CASSVATDSDGAFF.

The chain joins TRBV13 to TRBJ1-6, with D possibly matching TRBD1 (5 bases). The germline V gene has CDR1 PRHDT and CDR2 FYEKMQ (reference sequence). Trimming took off 7 bases at V and 7 bases at J, with 11 bases between the two ends. The CDR3 consists of 13 residues. The CDR3 DNA is TGTGCCAGCAACCAGGGTAACAATTCACCCCTCCACTTT. Encoded protein: CASNQGNNSPLHF.

The V and J genes are TRBV7-2 and TRBJ1-1, with a tentative D call TRBD1 (6 bases). Trimming removed 1 base from V and 4 bases from J, with 13 bases in between. CDR1 is SGHTA, CDR2 FQGNSA, per germline. This CDR3 region has 15 residues. The CDR3 nucleotides read TGTGCCAGCAGCTTAGGGAGGACAGTCAGCACTGAAGCTTTCTTT. The encoded protein is CASSLGRTVSTEAFF.